One T cell receptor beta chain is described in this entry. The ends lost 4 bases at V and 10 bases at J; junction bases unmatched: 9. Germline values: CDR1 KGHSH, CDR2 LQKENI. The CDR3 runs to 14 residues. The data were taken from a study of cytomegalovirus exposure and HLA in healthy donors. Whole-study context: Sequencing of some 200 million T cells in an earlier analysis found 100 million or so unique TCR beta sequences.

The PCR employed 60 Vbeta primers together with 13 Jbeta primers. Clones were sequenced by immunoSEQ multiplex PCR, and TCRdb holds only the in-frame ones, with some missing. The profile shows roughly 100,000 clones, 70% of them singletons. The TCR was taken from a man in his forties in good health and CMV-seropositive. Sequencing was performed on PBMCs. This chain uses TRBV18 with TRBJ2-1; TRBD2 agrees at 8 bases. The CDR3, as DNA: TGTGCCAGCTCACTTCCGGGACTAGTCTTCGAGCAGTTCTTC. It is translated as CASSLPGLVFEQFF.